This T cell receptor beta chain derives from a study of T-cell memory formation after mild COVID-19. Note on this clonotype: What it binds is unknown.

Germline CDR1 and CDR2: SGHRS and YFSETQ. The J segment lost 4 bases and the V segment lost 6 bases, leaving 13 bases of the junction unmatched. The CDR3 has 17 amino acids. One entry per CDR3 protein results from TCRdb running MiXCR on the 5' RACE reads. The profile covers about 350,000 distinct CDR3 sequences, with around 30% appearing a single time and roughly 14% taken by the ten largest. Study-wide points: Several responding clones turned up in pre-infection memory, indicating that cross-reactive memory may have taken part.

The V and J genes are TRBV5-1 and TRBJ2-2; 9 bases match TRBD1. The receptor comes from an adult woman who had mild COVID-19 (a few samples of this study predate the infection). Cell type and time point are not known. What was sequenced was PBMCs or a T cell subset sorted from them (not recorded which). The DNA of the CDR3 is TGCGCCAGCACTGCTGGATGGGACAGGGAGAGCACCGGGGAGCTGTTTTTT. Amino acids: CASTAGWDRESTGELFF.